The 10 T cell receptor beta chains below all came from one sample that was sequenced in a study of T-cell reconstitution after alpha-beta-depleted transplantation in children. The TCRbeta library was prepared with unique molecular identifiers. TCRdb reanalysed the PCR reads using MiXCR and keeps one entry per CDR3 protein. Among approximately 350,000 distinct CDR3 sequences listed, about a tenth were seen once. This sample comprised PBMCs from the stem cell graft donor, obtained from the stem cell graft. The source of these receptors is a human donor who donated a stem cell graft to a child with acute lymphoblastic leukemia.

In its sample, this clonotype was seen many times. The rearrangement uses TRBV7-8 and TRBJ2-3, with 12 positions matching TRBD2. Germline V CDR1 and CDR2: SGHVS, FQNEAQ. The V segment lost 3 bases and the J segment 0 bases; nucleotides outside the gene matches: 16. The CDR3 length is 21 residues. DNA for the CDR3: TGTGCCAGCAGCTTGACCGAGCCTAGCGGGAGGGATGTTGTAAGCACAGATACGCAGTATTTT. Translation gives CASSLTEPSGRDVVSTDTQYF.

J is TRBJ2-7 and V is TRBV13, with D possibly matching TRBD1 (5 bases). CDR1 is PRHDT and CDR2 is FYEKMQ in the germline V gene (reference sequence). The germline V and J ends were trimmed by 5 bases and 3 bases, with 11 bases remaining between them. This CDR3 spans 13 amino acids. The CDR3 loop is CASSNGHSYEQYF. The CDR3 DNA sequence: TGTGCCAGCAGCAACGGACACAGCTACGAGCAGTACTTC.

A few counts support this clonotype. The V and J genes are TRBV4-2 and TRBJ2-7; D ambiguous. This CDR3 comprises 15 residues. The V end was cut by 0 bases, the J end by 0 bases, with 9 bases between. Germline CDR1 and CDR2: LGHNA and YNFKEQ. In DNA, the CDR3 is TGTGCCAGCAGCCAAGATCCCAGCGACTCCTACGAGCAGTACTTC. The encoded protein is CASSQDPSDSYEQYF.

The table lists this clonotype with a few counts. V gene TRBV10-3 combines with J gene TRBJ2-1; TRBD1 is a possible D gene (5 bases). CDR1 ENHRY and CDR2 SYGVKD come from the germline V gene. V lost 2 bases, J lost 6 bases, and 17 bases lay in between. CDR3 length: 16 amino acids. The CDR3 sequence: CAISEGAPLQGNEQFF. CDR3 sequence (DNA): TGTGCCATCAGTGAGGGGGCGCCCCTTCAAGGCAATGAGCAGTTCTTC.

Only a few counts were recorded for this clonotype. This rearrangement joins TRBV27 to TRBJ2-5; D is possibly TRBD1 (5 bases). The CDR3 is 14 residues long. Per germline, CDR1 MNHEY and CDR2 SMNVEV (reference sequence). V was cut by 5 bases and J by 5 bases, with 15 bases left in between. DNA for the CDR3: TGTGCCAGCAGTAGGGGAACAAGCCCGGAGACCCAGTACTTC. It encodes CASSRGTSPETQYF.

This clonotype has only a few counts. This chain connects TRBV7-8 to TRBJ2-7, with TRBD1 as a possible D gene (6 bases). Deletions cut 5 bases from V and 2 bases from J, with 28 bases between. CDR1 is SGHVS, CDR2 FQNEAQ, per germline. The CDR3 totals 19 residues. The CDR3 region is CASSRLLTRLQGTTYEQYF. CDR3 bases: TGTGCCAGCAGCCGACTACTAACCCGGTTACAGGGCACAACCTACGAGCAGTACTTC.

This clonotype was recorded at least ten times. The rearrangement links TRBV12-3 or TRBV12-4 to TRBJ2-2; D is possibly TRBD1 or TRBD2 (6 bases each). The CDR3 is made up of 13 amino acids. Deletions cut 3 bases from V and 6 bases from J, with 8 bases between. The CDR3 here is CASSFRGAGELFF. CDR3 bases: TGTGCCAGCAGTTTTAGGGGGGCCGGGGAGCTGTTTTTT.

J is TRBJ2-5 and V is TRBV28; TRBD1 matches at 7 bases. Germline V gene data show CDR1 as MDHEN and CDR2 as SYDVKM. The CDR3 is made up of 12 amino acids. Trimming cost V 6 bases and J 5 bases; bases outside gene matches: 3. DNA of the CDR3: TGTGCCAGCAGCGGACAGGCGGAGACCCAGTACTTC. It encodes CASSGQAETQYF.

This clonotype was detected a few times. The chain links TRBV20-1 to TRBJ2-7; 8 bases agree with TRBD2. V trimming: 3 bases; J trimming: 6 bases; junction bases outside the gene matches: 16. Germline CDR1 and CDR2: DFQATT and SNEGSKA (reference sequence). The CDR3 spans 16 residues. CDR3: CSASRVAGSRGAEQYF. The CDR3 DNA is TGCAGTGCTAGTCGGGTAGCGGGATCCCGGGGGGCCGAGCAGTACTTC.

The chain's CDR3 is CASSYGQGGLHF. The CDR3 bases are TGTGCCAGCAGCTACGGACAGGGAGGTTTGCATTTT. The V call is TRBV3-1, the J call TRBJ1-5; 8 positions match TRBD1. Trimming took 5 bases from V and 15 from J; bases not matched to a gene: 9. The CDR3 runs to 12 residues. Germline-derived CDR1 and CDR2 are LGHDT and YNNKEL (reference sequence).